This record looks at one TCR beta chain sequence and its context. Its antigen is currently unknown. The read comes to an end 3 residues before the CDR3 does, leaving the germline J gene to fill in the end. Prevalent HPV16 infections were excluded; only incident single HPV16 infections included. The V gene's germline CDR1 is LNHDA and CDR2 SQIVND (reference sequence). CDR3 length: 15 amino acids. V dropped 5 bases and J dropped 5 bases, with 18 bases sitting between them. Sequenced by immunoSEQ multiplex PCR; TCRdb stores in-frame clones only, minus some. The table counts some 46,000 clones; 35% to 45% lies in the top ten. This entry comes from a study of T cells in women clearing cervical HPV infection. At the level of the study: With HLA typing for only a few women, HLA confounding remains possible.

The study's findings and limits: Cases carried less TRBV6-7 than controls: about 0.1% versus 0.15%.

The sequencing input was blood buffy coat. This chain connects TRBV19 to TRBJ2-5; D might be TRBD2 (6 bases). This TCR came from a woman between 18 and 70 years old with a cervical HPV16 infection that either progressed to CIN3+ or cleared (not recorded which). CDR3 DNA (partial): TGTGCCAGTAGTTACCCTACTGGCGGGGCCGAGACC. This gives the protein CASSYPTGGAET. The whole CDR3 protein is CASSYPTGGAETQYF.